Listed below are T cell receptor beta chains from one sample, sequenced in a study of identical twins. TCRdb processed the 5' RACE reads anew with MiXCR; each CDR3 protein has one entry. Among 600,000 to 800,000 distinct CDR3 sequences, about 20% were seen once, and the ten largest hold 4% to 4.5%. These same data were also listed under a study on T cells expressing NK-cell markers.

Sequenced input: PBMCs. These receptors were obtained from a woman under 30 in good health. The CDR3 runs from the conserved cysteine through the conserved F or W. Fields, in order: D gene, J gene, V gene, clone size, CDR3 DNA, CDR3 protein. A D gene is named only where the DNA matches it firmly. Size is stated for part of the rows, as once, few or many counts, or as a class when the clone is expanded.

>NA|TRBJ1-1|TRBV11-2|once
TGTGCCAGTAATCGCGGGGGCGAGACTAACACTGAAGCTTTCTTT
CASNRGGETNTEAFF
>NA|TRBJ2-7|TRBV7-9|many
TGTGCCAGCAGCCCCGACTACGAGCAGTACTTC
CASSPDYEQYF
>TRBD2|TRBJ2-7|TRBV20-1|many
TGCAGTGCTAGAGATTGGCGGGAGGGGAGCTCCTACGAGCAGTACTTC
CSARDWREGSSYEQYF
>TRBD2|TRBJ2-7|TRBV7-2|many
TGTGCCAGCAGCTTAAATAAAGGGTTAGCGGGTGAAACCGAGCAGTACTTC
CASSLNKGLAGETEQYF
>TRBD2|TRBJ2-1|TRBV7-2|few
TGTGCCAGCAGCCCCTCGCGGGGGGGCCATGAGCAGTTCTTC
CASSPSRGGHEQFF
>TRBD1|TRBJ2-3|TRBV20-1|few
TGCAGTGCTAGCTCGAACCGTGACAGGGCAGCGCAGTATTTT
CSASSNRDRAAQYF
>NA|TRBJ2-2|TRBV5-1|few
TGCGCCAGCAGAGGAGGGCCGAACACCGGGGAGCTGTTTTTT
CASRGGPNTGELFF
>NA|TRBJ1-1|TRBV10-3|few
TGTGCCATCAGTCGAGGAGAAAACACTGAAGCTTTCTTT
CAISRGENTEAFF
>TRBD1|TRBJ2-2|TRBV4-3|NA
TGCGCCAGCAGCCAAGACCTCGGGACAGGGGACACCGGGGAGCTGTTTTTT
CASSQDLGTGDTGELFF
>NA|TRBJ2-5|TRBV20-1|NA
TGCAGTGCTGTCTGGGGAAACCAAGAGACCCAGTACTTC
CSAVWGNQETQYF
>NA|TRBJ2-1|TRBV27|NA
TGTGCCAGCAGTTTGTCGCCCCGGGCCCTCGGTGAGCAGTTCTTC
CASSLSPRALGEQFF
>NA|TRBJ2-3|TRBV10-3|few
TGTGCCATCAGTGTCGGCGGCGATACGCAGTATTTT
CAISVGGDTQYF